The 25 T cell receptor beta chains below all came from one sample that was sequenced in a study of cytomegalovirus exposure and HLA in healthy donors. It was with 60 Vbeta and 13 Jbeta primers that the PCR ran. The repertoire was sequenced with immunoSEQ multiplex PCR; TCRdb's copy has only in-frame clones and lacks some. The ten top clones account for roughly 1%, within a sample of about 130,000 clones. The sample was PBMCs. These receptors all come from a man aged 18 to 29 in good health and CMV-seronegative.

The chain has TRBV9 and TRBJ2-6, with D perhaps TRBD2 (5 bases). The CDR3 spans 19 residues. Trimming removed 0 bases from V and 0 bases from J, with 16 bases in between. The V gene's germline CDR1 is SGDLS and CDR2 YYNGEE. The CDR3 region has the DNA TGTGCCAGCAGCGTAGGGTTGGGTCGGGGAACCTCTGGGGCCAACGTCCTGACTTTC. Its translation: CASSVGLGRGTSGANVLTF.

The rearrangement uses TRBV30 and TRBJ2-1, with D perhaps TRBD2 (6 bases). V lost 2 bases and J lost 8, with 28 bases in between. The CDR3 covers 18 residues. Germline V gene data show CDR1 as GTSNPN and CDR2 as SVGIG (reference sequence). The CDR3 loop reads CAWSRLAVPQGWRYEQFF. The DNA of the CDR3 is TGTGCCTGGAGTAGGTTAGCGGTACCCCAGGGCTGGCGGTATGAGCAGTTCTTC.

V and J are TRBV5-1 and TRBJ2-1; D may be TRBD2 (5 bases). The germline gives CDR1 SGHRS, CDR2 YFSETQ. The CDR3 runs 15 residues. Trimming pared 0 bases from V and 0 bases from J, leaving 7 bases between. This CDR3 is CASSLDSGSYNEQFF. The CDR3 DNA is TGCGCCAGCAGCTTGGACAGCGGCTCCTACAATGAGCAGTTCTTC.

The rearrangement links TRBV5-1 to TRBJ2-1; 8 nucleotides align to TRBD2. Losses at the gene ends were 4 bases for V and 1 base for J; bases not matched to a gene: 7. The length of the CDR3 is 16 residues. In germline, CDR1 is SGHRS, CDR2 YFSETQ. The CDR3 region is CASSPTIAGSYNEQFF. The CDR3 DNA reads TGCGCCAGCAGCCCTACGATAGCGGGGTCCTACAATGAGCAGTTCTTC.

The rearrangement uses TRBV5-1 and TRBJ2-2; a possible D gene is TRBD1 (6 bases). V lost 7 bases to trimming and J lost 0 bases, with 16 bases between them. CDR1 SGHRS and CDR2 YFSETQ come from the germline V gene. The CDR3 sequence is 16 residues long. The CDR3 DNA sequence: TGCGCCAGCGTACCGACAGGCCCTACGAACACCGGGGAGCTGTTTTTT. It translates to CASVPTGPTNTGELFF.

This chain connects TRBV5-1 to TRBJ2-1; D possibly corresponds to TRBD2 (6 bases). V shed 0 bases and J shed 7 bases, with 11 bases lying between them. This CDR3 is 14 amino acids long. Germline V gene lookup returns CDR1 SGHRS and CDR2 YFSETQ. CDR3 bases: TGCGCCAGCAGCTTGGTAGGGACTCAGAATGAGCAGTTCTTC. Protein sequence: CASSLVGTQNEQFF.

The gene calls are TRBV18 and TRBJ2-3; 8 bases are a match to TRBD2. This CDR3 region has 17 residues. Per germline, CDR1 KGHSH and CDR2 LQKENI. J gave up 0 bases and V 0 bases, and 5 bases lay outside the gene matches. The CDR3 bases are TGTGCCAGCTCACCACCGGATCGGGGGGGTAGCACAGATACGCAGTATTTT. This encodes CASSPPDRGGSTDTQYF.

This rearrangement joins TRBV29-1 to TRBJ1-5, with 8 bases lining up with TRBD1. V gave up 4 bases and J gave up 5 bases; unmatched junction bases: 13. The germline CDR1 and CDR2 sequences are SQVTM and ANQGSEA. The CDR3 covers 16 residues. CDR3 DNA sequence: TGCAGCGTTGTTGAAACAGGGGGTCGTGAAGATCAGCCCCAGCATTTT. Translating gives CSVVETGGREDQPQHF.

This chain joins TRBV19 and TRBJ1-1, with D perhaps TRBD1 (5 bases). CDR3 length equals 16 residues. The V end was cut by 2 bases, the J end by 1 base, with 14 bases between. Germline values: CDR1 LNHDA, CDR2 SQIVND (reference sequence). CDR3 DNA: TGTGCCAGTAGTATAAGTGGTAGGGGTTGGAACACTGAAGCTTTCTTT. Its translation: CASSISGRGWNTEAFF.

V and J are TRBV18 and TRBJ1-2; 7 bases match TRBD1. The germline CDR1 and CDR2 sequences are KGHSH and LQKENI. The trim removed 5 bases at V and 1 base at J, leaving 7 bases unmatched. The CDR3 sequence is 15 residues long. The chain's CDR3 is CASSSYRGINYGYTF. CDR3 nucleotides: TGTGCCAGCTCATCTTACAGGGGCATTAACTATGGCTACACCTTC. Variable domain in full (rest from reference TRBV18 and TRBJ1-2): NAGVMQNPRHLVRRRGQEARLRCSPMKGHSHVYWYRQLPEEGLKFMVYLQKENIIDESGMPKERFSAEFPKEGPSILRIQQVVRGDSAAYFCASSSYRGINYGYTFGSGTRLTVV.

The chain links TRBV5-1 to TRBJ1-5; D possibly corresponds to TRBD1 (5 bases). Trimming stripped 0 bases from V and 7 bases from J, with 8 bases between. The germline gives CDR1 SGHRS, CDR2 YFSETQ. This CDR3 has 13 amino acids. The CDR3 here is CASSLGGVQPQHF. For the CDR3, the DNA is TGCGCCAGCAGCTTGGGGGGCGTGCAGCCCCAGCATTTT.

The chain employs TRBV10-2 and TRBJ2-2; D gene ambiguous. V was trimmed by 4 bases and J by 3 bases, leaving 6 bases between them. The CDR3 is 13 amino acids. Germline loops: CDR1 WSHSY, CDR2 SAAADI. DNA for the CDR3: TGCGCCAGCAGTGGACACGACACCGGGGAGCTGTTTTTT. It yields the protein CASSGHDTGELFF.

The V and J genes are TRBV28 and TRBJ1-3; D unclear. Germline values: CDR1 MDHEN, CDR2 SYDVKM. The V and J ends lost 2 bases and 5 bases respectively, with 13 bases between them. The CDR3 is 15 amino acids. DNA for the CDR3: TGTGCCAGCAGTTTAATAGGGAGGGCCAGAAACACCATATATTTT. This gives the protein CASSLIGRARNTIYF.

This chain connects TRBV7-9 to TRBJ1-4; no firm D call. This CDR3 spans 13 amino acids. The V gene lost 5 bases and the J gene lost 3 bases, with 7 bases spanning the gap. The germline gives CDR1 SEHNR, CDR2 FQNEAQ (reference sequence). For the CDR3, the DNA is TGTGCCAGCAGCCCCCTTCCTAATGAAAAACTGTTTTTT. This encodes CASSPLPNEKLFF. Variable domain in full (rest from reference TRBV7-9 and TRBJ1-4): DTGVSQNPRHKITKRGQNVTFRCDPISEHNRLYWYRQTLGQGPEFLTYFQNEAQLEKSRLLSDRFSAERPKGSFSTLEIQRTEQGDSAMYLCASSPLPNEKLFFGSGTQLSVL.

The chain combines TRBV5-4 with TRBJ2-4; 7 bases map to TRBD1. Germline V gene sequence: CDR1 SGHNT, CDR2 YYREEE (reference sequence). This CDR3 contains 15 residues. V was pared by 4 bases and J by 5 bases, with 9 bases of the junction left unmatched. The CDR3 nucleotides are TGTGCCAGCAGCCCGTACAGGGGATTTGAAAACATTCAGTACTTC. This translates into CASSPYRGFENIQYF.

The V gene is TRBV7-9, the J gene TRBJ2-2; D is uncertain. Germline CDR1 SEHNR, CDR2 FQNEAQ (reference sequence). Between the trimmed V and J ends, which lost 1 base and 3 bases, there was a span of 6 bases. CDR3 size: 14 residues. The CDR3 here is CASSLGLHTGELFF. CDR3 DNA sequence: TGTGCCAGCAGCTTAGGACTGCACACCGGGGAGCTGTTTTTT. Drawing the rest from reference TRBV7-9 and TRBJ2-2, the complete variable domain is DTGVSQNPRHKITKRGQNVTFRCDPISEHNRLYWYRQTLGQGPEFLTYFQNEAQLEKSRLLSDRFSAERPKGSFSTLEIQRTEQGDSAMYLCASSLGLHTGELFFGEGSRLTVL.

As regards this clone: This sample includes further DNA sequences coding for the same CDR3. The chain joins TRBV5-1 to TRBJ2-7; possible D gene TRBD1, 6 bases. V lost 3 bases and J lost 2, with 6 bases in between. CDR3 length equals 12 residues. The V gene's germline CDR1 is SGHRS and CDR2 YFSETQ. In DNA form, the CDR3 reads TGCGCCAGCAGCTCAGGGGCCTACGAGCAGTACTTC. As protein: CASSSGAYEQYF. Full variable domain (outside the CDR3, taken from reference TRBV5-1 and TRBJ2-7): KAGVTQTPRYLIKTRGQQVTLSCSPISGHRSVSWYQQTPGQGLQFLFEYFSETQRNKGNFPGRFSGRQFSNSRSEMNVSTLELGDSALYLCASSSGAYEQYFGPGTRLTVT.

The gene calls are TRBV2 and TRBJ2-2; maybe TRBD1 (6 bases). Germline V gene lookup returns CDR1 SNHLY and CDR2 FYNNEI. The CDR3 has 14 residues. Trimming shortened V by 6 bases and J by 1 base, and 9 bases separated the two germline ends. The CDR3 nucleotides are TGTGCCAGCAGGGACAGTCGGAACACCGGGGAGCTGTTTTTT. Encoded protein: CASRDSRNTGELFF.

The rearrangement joins TRBV2 to TRBJ2-1; 8 bases line up with TRBD2. J gave up 4 bases and V 5 bases, and 7 bases lay outside the gene matches. There are 15 residues in the CDR3. Germline V gene sequence: CDR1 SNHLY, CDR2 FYNNEI. The CDR3 region has the DNA TGTGCCAGCAGTAACAGCGGGGGACGTTACAATGAGCAGTTCTTC. Its protein is CASSNSGGRYNEQFF.

J is TRBJ1-2 and V is TRBV2; D is ambiguous. Germline loops: CDR1 SNHLY, CDR2 FYNNEI. CDR3 length: 14 amino acids. The V end lost 1 base, the J end lost 2 bases, and 8 bases lay between the germline ends. The CDR3 DNA sequence: TGTGCCAGCAGTGAAGGCCTGAGCAACTATGGCTACACCTTC. Amino acid sequence: CASSEGLSNYGYTF.

This chain joins TRBV28 and TRBJ2-7; TRBD2 agrees at 9 bases. CDR1 is MDHEN, CDR2 SYDVKM, per germline. The CDR3 length is 16 residues. V dropped 1 base and J dropped 5; count of bases not matched to a gene: 9. CDR3 in amino acids: CASSLSVLAGPHEQYF. The CDR3 region has the DNA TGTGCCAGCAGTTTATCTGTCCTAGCGGGACCCCACGAGCAGTACTTC.

The V and J genes are TRBV30 and TRBJ2-1; a possible D gene is TRBD2 (5 bases). This CDR3 has 14 residues. Trimming stripped 0 bases from V and 5 bases from J, with 11 bases between. Germline CDR1 GTSNPN, CDR2 SVGIG (reference sequence). The CDR3 region is CAWSVLVADNEQFF. The CDR3 DNA follows: TGTGCCTGGAGTGTACTAGTAGCCGACAATGAGCAGTTCTTC.

V usage is TRBV5-6 and J usage is TRBJ2-7; TRBD1 is a possible D gene (6 bases). This CDR3 is 16 amino acids long. V lost 3 bases and J 3 bases, leaving 19 bases between the germline ends. Germline lookup yields CDR1 SGHDT and CDR2 YYEEEE. The CDR3 spells CASSSIATGSVYEQYF. The CDR3 DNA is TGTGCCAGCAGCTCTATAGCAACAGGGTCGGTCTACGAGCAGTACTTC.

V usage is TRBV28 and J usage is TRBJ1-6; 7 bases line up with TRBD1. Germline V lookup: CDR1 MDHEN, CDR2 SYDVKM. V gave up 6 bases and J gave up 9 bases; unmatched junction bases: 17. The CDR3 spans 17 residues. CDR3 residues: CASRLTTGAQGGSPLHF. CDR3 in DNA: TGTGCCAGCAGGCTCACCACCGGGGCTCAGGGGGGTTCACCCCTCCACTTT.

The V gene is TRBV27, the J gene TRBJ2-1, with D perhaps matching TRBD1 (5 bases). Trimming cost V 8 bases and J 4 bases, with 21 bases left between them. This CDR3 comprises 16 residues. Germline loops: CDR1 MNHEY, CDR2 SMNVEV (reference sequence). CDR3 sequence reads: CASHRTRRTLYNEQFF. CDR3 sequence (DNA): TGTGCCAGCCACCGGACAAGGAGAACCCTTTACAATGAGCAGTTCTTC.